Many counts were recorded for the clone carrying this T cell receptor beta chain. TCRdb re-analysed the 5' RACE reads in MiXCR, keeping a single row per CDR3 protein. Of more than 15,000 distinct CDR3 sequences in the sample, about 4% were seen once. This record comes from a study of T cells after yellow fever vaccination. Study-wide results and limits: The secondary T-cell response peaked on day 5, not day 15, but was weaker.

V shed 3 bases and J shed 9 bases, with 12 bases lying between them. This CDR3 comprises 11 residues. Germline V gene lookup returns CDR1 DFQATT and CDR2 SNEGSKA (reference sequence). This chain joins TRBV20-1 and TRBJ2-7; unclear D gene. Material: PBMCs, either bulk or a sorted T-cell subset (CD4+, CD8+, memory, or dextramer-sorted; not recorded which), obtained 15 days after the yellow fever booster vaccination. This TCR was sampled from a young man who received the YFV17D yellow fever vaccine. The CDR3, as DNA: TGCAGTGCTAGGGAAACGCTCCGGCAGTACTTC. This gives the protein CSARETLRQYF.